This TCR beta chain was recovered during a study of PD-L1 blockade in urothelial cancer. As for the study in general: Blood drawn 3 weeks (second dose) and 6 weeks after treatment start was analyzed. The median number of T cells present in blood samples was approximately 140,000.

TCR analog templates of synthetic origin were spiked into each PCR. The assay was immunoSEQ multiplex PCR, and TCRdb's table has in-frame clones only and misses some. The sample shows approximately 15,000 clones, around 87% of them seen only once. CDR1 is SQVTM and CDR2 is ANQGSEA in the germline V gene. Trimming at V came to 6 bases and at J to 4 bases, leaving 3 bases not matched to a gene. This CDR3 spans 13 amino acids. The sequence was obtained from a man aged 50 to 59 with urothelial cancer. Sequenced material: PBMCs, taken around atezolizumab (anti-PD-L1) treatment. The gene calls are TRBV29-1 and TRBJ1-5, with TRBD1 identical over 10 bases. CDR3 in amino acids: CSVWDRGNQPQHF. The CDR3 region has the DNA TGCAGCGTGTGGGACAGGGGAAATCAGCCCCAGCATTTT.